Listed below are T cell receptor beta chains from one sample, sequenced in a study of blood T cell repertoires in COVID-19. Some clones are missing from TCRdb's copy, which holds only in-frame ones; the method was immunoSEQ multiplex PCR. The table has just over 75,000 clones, 80% seen once. Sequencing was carried out using peripheral blood. These TCRs come from a man aged 55 to 69 with active or convalescent COVID-19. The conserved cysteine and the conserved F or W are not part of the CDR3 here.

V: TRBV30
J: TRBJ1-5
CDR3: AWSPPDRVGQPQH

V: TRBV6-5
J: TRBJ2-7
CDR3: ASSPQGPWTYEQY

V: TRBV19
J: TRBJ1-4
CDR3: ASSDPTSVGTNEKLF

V: TRBV7-2
J: TRBJ2-1
CDR3: ASSPGGGGYNEQF

V: TRBV7-9
J: TRBJ2-7
CDR3: ASSLLVYEQY

V: TRBV24-1
J: TRBJ2-1
CDR3: ATSGTSGDSYNEQF

V: TRBV7-9
J: TRBJ2-3
CDR3: ASSPAAGLALGTQY

V: TRBV4-1
J: TRBJ2-7
CDR3: ASSQDSDRGAYEQY

V: TRBV6-5
J: TRBJ1-6
CDR3: ASRPTTVLNSPLH

V: TRBV7-2
J: TRBJ1-6
CDR3: ASSSRQGNSPLH

V: TRBV19
J: TRBJ2-1
CDR3: ASSMSGGREQF

V: TRBV27
J: TRBJ2-1
CDR3: ASSTTSGGSYNEQF

V: TRBV11-2
J: TRBJ1-4
CDR3: ASSPAGTYNEKLF

V: TRBV21-1
J: TRBJ1-6
CDR3: ASSKVVRDRGRSPLH

V: TRBV12-3/TRBV12-4
J: TRBJ1-5
CDR3: ASSFGRYQPQH

V: TRBV19
J: TRBJ1-4
CDR3: ASSIDGTDPNEKLF

V: TRBV5-8
J: TRBJ1-5
CDR3: ASSSQRGNQPQH

V: TRBV6-5
J: TRBJ1-1
CDR3: ASTEQGMNTEAF

V: TRBV27
J: TRBJ1-2
CDR3: ASSFKGQGANYGYT

V: TRBV10-1
J: TRBJ1-1
CDR3: ASSETAGRVEVAF

V: TRBV28
J: TRBJ2-5
CDR3: ASSLFAGGKETQY

V: TRBV9
J: TRBJ2-5
CDR3: ASSVPGTSGGAEETQY

V: TRBV7-2
J: TRBJ2-3
CDR3: ASSLTLAWADTQY

V: TRBV9
J: TRBJ1-4
CDR3: ASSVHPGTNEKLF

V: TRBV25-1
J: TRBJ1-1
CDR3: ASRLGQGSTEAF

V: TRBV7-2
J: TRBJ1-1
CDR3: ASSLVEGQTEAF

V: TRBV2
J: TRBJ1-3
CDR3: ASSASWGGQANTIY

V: TRBV30
J: TRBJ1-5
CDR3: AWSPMTGEGQPQH

V: TRBV7-2
J: TRBJ1-6
CDR3: ASSLEGHHNSPLH

V: TRBV4-3
J: TRBJ1-2
CDR3: ASSQSPTENYGYT

V: TRBV12-3/TRBV12-4
J: TRBJ1-2
CDR3: ASSLRDDSGYT

V: TRBV10-3
J: TRBJ1-2
CDR3: AISDAGDGYT

V: TRBV4-3
J: TRBJ2-2
CDR3: ASSPRQGNTGELF

V: TRBV7-9
J: TRBJ2-7
CDR3: ASTPRTGSSYEQY

V: TRBV7-2
J: TRBJ2-1
CDR3: ASSLAGTPRVQF

V: TRBV2
J: TRBJ1-3
CDR3: ASSESPGSGNTIY

V: TRBV6-2/TRBV6-3
J: TRBJ1-2
CDR3: ASSYSWGRKDGYT

V: TRBV14
J: TRBJ1-1
CDR3: ASSQSGTSEAF

V: TRBV14
J: TRBJ2-3
CDR3: ASSPAGGPTDTQY

V: TRBV29-1
J: TRBJ1-2
CDR3: SVEVDKGDRYGYT

V: TRBV6-2/TRBV6-3
J: TRBJ1-2
CDR3: ASRPTGGPYGYT

V: TRBV24-1
J: TRBJ2-7
CDR3: ATSAPPGLRGPRYEQY

V: TRBV3-1/TRBV3-2
J: TRBJ2-3
CDR3: ASSQALFFTDTQY

V: TRBV9
J: TRBJ2-2
CDR3: ASSVALAGATNTGELF

V: TRBV6-5
J: TRBJ2-7
CDR3: ASSPGQSFYEQY

V: TRBV11-2
J: TRBJ1-3
CDR3: ASSAGTGLSISGNTIY

V: TRBV11-3
J: TRBJ2-3
CDR3: ASSRGQATDTQY

V: TRBV13
J: TRBJ1-2
CDR3: ASSLGGLPGDYGYT

V: TRBV7-2
J: TRBJ1-2
CDR3: ASSYGQSNYGYT

V: TRBV6-2/TRBV6-3
J: TRBJ2-7
CDR3: ASSRSLGQTYEQY

V: TRBV24-1
J: TRBJ2-3
CDR3: ATSESGTGGPDTQY

V: TRBV19
J: TRBJ1-1
CDR3: ASRQASRDTEAF

V: TRBV4-2
J: TRBJ2-3
CDR3: ASSQETYTQY

V: TRBV4-3
J: TRBJ1-2
CDR3: ASSQTGDYGYT

V: TRBV4-1
J: TRBJ2-7
CDR3: ASSQVGTSEIHEQY